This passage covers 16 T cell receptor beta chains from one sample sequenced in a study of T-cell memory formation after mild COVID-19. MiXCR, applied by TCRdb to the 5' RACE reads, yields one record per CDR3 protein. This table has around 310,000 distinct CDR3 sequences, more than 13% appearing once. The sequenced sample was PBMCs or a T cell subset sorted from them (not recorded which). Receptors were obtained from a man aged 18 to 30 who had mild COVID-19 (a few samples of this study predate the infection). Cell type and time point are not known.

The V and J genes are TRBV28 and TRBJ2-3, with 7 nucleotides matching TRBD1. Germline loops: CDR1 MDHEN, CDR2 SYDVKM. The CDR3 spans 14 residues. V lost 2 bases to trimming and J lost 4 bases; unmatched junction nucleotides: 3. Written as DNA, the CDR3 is TGTGCCAGCAGTTTACAGGGGGTTTCAGATACGCAGTATTTT. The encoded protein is CASSLQGVSDTQYF.

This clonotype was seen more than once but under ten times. DNA of the CDR3: TGTGCCAGCAGTTTGGGGGTATACTCCTATAATTCACCCCTCCACTTT. As protein: CASSLGVYSYNSPLHF. The chain recombines TRBV12-3 or TRBV12-4 with TRBJ1-6, with D perhaps matching TRBD1 (5 bases). This CDR3 is built from 16 residues. Trimming took off 3 bases at V and 0 bases at J, with 9 bases between the two ends.

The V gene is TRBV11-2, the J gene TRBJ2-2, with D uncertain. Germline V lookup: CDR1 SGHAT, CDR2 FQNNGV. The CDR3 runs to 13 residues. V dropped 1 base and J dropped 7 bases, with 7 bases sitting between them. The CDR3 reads CASSLGSVGELFF. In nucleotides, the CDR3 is TGTGCCAGCAGCTTAGGTTCGGTCGGGGAGCTGTTTTTT.

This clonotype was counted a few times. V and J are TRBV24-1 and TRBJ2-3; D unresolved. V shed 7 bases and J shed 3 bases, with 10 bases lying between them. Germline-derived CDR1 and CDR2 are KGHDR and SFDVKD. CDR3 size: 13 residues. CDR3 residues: CATSGSRTDTQYF. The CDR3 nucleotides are TGTGCCACCAGCGGGTCCCGTACAGATACGCAGTATTTT.

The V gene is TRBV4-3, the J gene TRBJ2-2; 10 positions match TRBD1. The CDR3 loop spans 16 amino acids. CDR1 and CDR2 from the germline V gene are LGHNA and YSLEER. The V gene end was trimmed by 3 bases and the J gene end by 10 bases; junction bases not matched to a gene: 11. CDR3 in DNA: TGCGCCAGCAGCCAGGGTCCGGGACAGGGGTTCCAGGAGCTGTTTTTT. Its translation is CASSQGPGQGFQELFF.

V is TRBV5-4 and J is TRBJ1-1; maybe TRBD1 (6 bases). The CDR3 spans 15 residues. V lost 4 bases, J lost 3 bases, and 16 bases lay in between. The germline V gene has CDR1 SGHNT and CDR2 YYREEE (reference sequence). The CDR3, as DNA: TGTGCCAGCAGCGCGCAAAGGGGGGTTGACACTGAAGCTTTCTTT. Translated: CASSAQRGVDTEAFF.

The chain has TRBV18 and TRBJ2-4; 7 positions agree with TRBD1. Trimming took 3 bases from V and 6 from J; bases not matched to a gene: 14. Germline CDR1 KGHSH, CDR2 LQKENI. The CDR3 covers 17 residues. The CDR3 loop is CASSPSLTGHEGNIQYF. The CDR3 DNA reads TGTGCCAGCTCACCTTCATTGACAGGGCACGAGGGAAACATTCAGTACTTC.

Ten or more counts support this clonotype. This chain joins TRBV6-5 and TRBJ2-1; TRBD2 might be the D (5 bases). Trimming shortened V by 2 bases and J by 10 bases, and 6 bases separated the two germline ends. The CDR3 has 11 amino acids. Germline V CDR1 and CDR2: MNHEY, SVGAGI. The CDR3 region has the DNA TGTGCCAGCAGTTACCCGGGGGAGCAGTTCTTC. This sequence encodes CASSYPGEQFF.

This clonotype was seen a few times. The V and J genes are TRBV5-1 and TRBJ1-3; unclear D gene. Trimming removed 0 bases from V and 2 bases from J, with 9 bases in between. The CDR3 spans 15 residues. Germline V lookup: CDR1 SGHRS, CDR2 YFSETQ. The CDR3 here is CASSLEQSAGNTIYF. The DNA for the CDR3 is TGCGCCAGCAGCTTGGAACAGTCCGCTGGAAACACCATATATTTT.

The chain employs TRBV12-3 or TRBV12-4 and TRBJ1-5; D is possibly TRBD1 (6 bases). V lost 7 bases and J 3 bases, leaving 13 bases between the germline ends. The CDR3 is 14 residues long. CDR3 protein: CASNHQGPNQPQHF. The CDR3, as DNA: TGTGCCAGCAATCACCAGGGGCCCAATCAGCCCCAGCATTTT.

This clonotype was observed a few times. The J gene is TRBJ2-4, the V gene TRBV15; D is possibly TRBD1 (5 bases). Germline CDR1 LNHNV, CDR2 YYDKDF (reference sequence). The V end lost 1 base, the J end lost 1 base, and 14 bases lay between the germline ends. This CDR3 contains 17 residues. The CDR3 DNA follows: TGTGCCACCAGCAGAGGATTGGCAGGGTTGGCCAAAAACATTCAGTACTTC. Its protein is CATSRGLAGLAKNIQYF.

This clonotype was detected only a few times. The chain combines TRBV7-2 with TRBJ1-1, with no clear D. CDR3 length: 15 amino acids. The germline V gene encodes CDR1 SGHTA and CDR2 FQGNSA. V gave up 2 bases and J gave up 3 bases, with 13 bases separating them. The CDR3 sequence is CASSLNTGRYTEAFF. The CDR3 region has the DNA TGTGCCAGCAGCTTAAACACGGGGAGGTACACTGAAGCTTTCTTT.

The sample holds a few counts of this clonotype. CDR3 protein: CSAEGSNQPQHF. CDR3 nucleotides: TGCAGTGCTGAGGGCAGCAATCAGCCCCAGCATTTT. This chain joins TRBV20-1 and TRBJ1-5; D is ambiguous. Trimming left V 5 bases short and J 1 base short, with 6 bases between. The CDR3 consists of 12 residues. Germline CDR1 is DFQATT and CDR2 is SNEGSKA (reference sequence).

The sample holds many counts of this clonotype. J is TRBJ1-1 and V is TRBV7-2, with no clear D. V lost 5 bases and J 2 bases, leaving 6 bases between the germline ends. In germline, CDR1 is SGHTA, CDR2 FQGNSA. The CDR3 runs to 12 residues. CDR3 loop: CASSPPNTEAFF. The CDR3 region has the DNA TGTGCCAGCAGCCCACCCAACACTGAAGCTTTCTTT. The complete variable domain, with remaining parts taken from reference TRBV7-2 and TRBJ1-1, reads GAGVSQSPSNKVTEKGKDVELRCDPISGHTALYWYRQSLGQGLEFLIYFQGNSAPDKSGLPSDRFSAERTGGSVSTLTIQRTQQEDSAVYLCASSPPNTEAFFGQGTRLTVV.

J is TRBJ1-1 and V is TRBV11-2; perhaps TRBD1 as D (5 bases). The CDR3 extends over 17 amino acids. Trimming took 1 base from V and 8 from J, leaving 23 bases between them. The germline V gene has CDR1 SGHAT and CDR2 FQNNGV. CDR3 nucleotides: TGTGCCAGCAGCTTAGGGAGGTCGAGGGGAGGTAAGGGGGAAGCTTTCTTT. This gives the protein CASSLGRSRGGKGEAFF.

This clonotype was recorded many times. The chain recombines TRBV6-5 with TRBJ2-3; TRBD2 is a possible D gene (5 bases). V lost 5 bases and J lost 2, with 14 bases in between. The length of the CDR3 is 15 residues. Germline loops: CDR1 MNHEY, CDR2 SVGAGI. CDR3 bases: TGTGCCAGCAGTAGTTACGGGGTGCTCACAGATACGCAGTATTTT. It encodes CASSSYGVLTDTQYF.